A single sample is the source of the 2 T cell receptor beta chains below, sequenced in a study of OX40 agonist ivuxolimab in advanced cancers. Profiling relied on immunoSEQ multiplex PCR, and the TCRdb table lists in-frame clones only, not all of them. The sample contains some 37,000 clones, 65% to 85% of which appear only once. The sequenced sample was CD4+ or CD8+ T cells sorted from blood, obtained in a trial of the OX40 agonist ivuxolimab. Receptors originate from an adult with an advanced solid tumor such as melanoma, head and neck, liver or kidney cancer.

This clone has just a few counts. The CDR3 coding sequence is TGTGCCAGCAGTGACGGGGGGGACACCGGGGAGCTGTTTTTT. Its translation is CASSDGGDTGELFF. The chain recombines TRBV25-1 with TRBJ2-2, with TRBD2 identical over 8 bases. The V and J ends lost 3 bases and 3 bases, in that order; junction bases with no gene match: 0. Germline-derived CDR1 and CDR2 are MGHDK and SYGVNS. This CDR3 has 14 residues.

The chain joins TRBV7-9 to TRBJ2-1; perhaps TRBD2 as D (7 bases). Germline lookup yields CDR1 SEHNR and CDR2 FQNEAQ (reference sequence). The V end was cut by 7 bases, the J end by 4 bases, with 17 bases between. The CDR3 loop spans 15 amino acids. DNA of the CDR3: TGTGCCAGCACCGTGGGCGGGGGCGCTTACAATGAGCAGTTCTTC. It translates to CASTVGGGAYNEQFF. The full variable domain, rest sourced from reference TRBV7-9 and TRBJ2-1, is DTGVSQNPRHKITKRGQNVTFRCDPISEHNRLYWYRQTLGQGPEFLTYFQNEAQLEKSRLLSDRFSAERPKGSFSTLEIQRTEQGDSAMYLCASTVGGGAYNEQFFGPGTRLTVL.